Detailed here is one TCR beta chain. Its antigen is currently unknown. This sample stems from a study of a mutant IDH1 vaccine in newly diagnosed glioma. Germline CDR1 SGHDN, CDR2 FVKESK. J lost 2 bases, V lost 5 bases, and 6 bases had no gene match. The CDR3 contains 14 residues. Stated time point: week 23, last vaccination. The investigators gave 300 ug of mutant IDH1 20-mer peptide in each vaccine dose, together with topical imiquimod. New WHO grade 3 or 4 astrocytomas that were IDH1-mutant and ATRX-lost had been found in donors. This table comes from immunoSEQ multiplex PCR, and its TCRdb copy is limited to in-frame clones, with some not included. This table holds around 76,000 clones, roughly 85% found once.

This specimen consisted of PBMCs, obtained from a glioma patient whose treatment included an IDH1 peptide vaccine. The chain joins TRBV14 to TRBJ2-7, with 7 bases lining up with TRBD1. The sequence derives from a woman between 45 and 65 years old with glioma. The CDR3 loop reads CASSDDRVPYEQYF. The CDR3, as DNA: TGTGCCAGCAGCGATGACAGGGTGCCCTACGAGCAGTACTTC.